What follows are 32 T cell receptor beta chains derived from one specimen sequenced in a study of T-cell reconstitution after alpha-beta-depleted transplantation in children. Researchers prepared the TCRbeta library using unique molecular identifiers, the study reports. One entry per CDR3 protein, called by TCRdb with MiXCR from the PCR reads. The sample carries 180,000 or so distinct CDR3 sequences, roughly 6% recorded once. The sequencing here drew on PBMCs, taken before TCRalphabeta/CD19-depleted stem cell transplant. The receptors shown here come from a girl younger than two with combined immunodeficiency, due to receive a stem cell transplant.

The genes are TRBV9 and TRBJ1-2, with D maybe TRBD1 (5 bases). Per the germline V gene, CDR1 is SGDLS and CDR2 is YYNGEE. Trimming removed 2 bases from V and 7 bases from J, with 18 bases in between. CDR3 length equals 15 residues. CDR3 sequence (DNA): TGTGCCAGCAGCGTCGGGCAGGGTTGGCTATCTGGCTACACCTTC. Encoded protein: CASSVGQGWLSGYTF.

Many counts were recorded for this clonotype. The chain has TRBV7-6 and TRBJ2-3; 10 nucleotides line up with TRBD2. Germline values: CDR1 SGHVS, CDR2 FNYEAQ. V lost 5 bases and J lost 4; bases outside the gene matches: 18. The CDR3 loop spans 19 amino acids. Here the CDR3 DNA reads TGTGCCAGCAGCACTAACCCCGAAAGTAGCGGGAGGCCCCCAGATACGCAGTATTTT. Amino acids: CASSTNPESSGRPPDTQYF.

This clonotype was counted many times. This chain connects TRBV4-1 to TRBJ2-1; the match to TRBD2 covers 13 bases. J was trimmed by 8 bases and V by 4 bases; bases with no gene match: 5. The CDR3 is 15 residues long. Germline loops: CDR1 MGHRA, CDR2 YSYEKL. CDR3 sequence reads: CASSLTSGREDEQFF. In nucleotides, the CDR3 is TGCGCCAGCAGCCTCACTAGCGGGAGGGAGGATGAGCAGTTCTTC.

This chain links TRBV24-1 with TRBJ2-7, with 10 nucleotides matching TRBD1. The germline V gene encodes CDR1 KGHDR and CDR2 SFDVKD. With V trimmed by 4 bases and J by 2 bases, 4 bases remained unmatched. The CDR3 has 15 amino acids. The DNA for the CDR3 is TGTGCCACCAGTGACCGGGGACAGGGGACCTACGAGCAGTACTTC. Amino acids: CATSDRGQGTYEQYF.

This clonotype was detected ten times or more. The V and J genes are TRBV7-7 and TRBJ2-2; no definite D call. Germline-derived CDR1 and CDR2 are SSHAT and FNYEAQ (reference sequence). CDR3 length: 13 amino acids. V was trimmed by 5 bases and J by 5 bases, leaving 9 bases between them. The CDR3 sequence: CASSPLKTGELFF. CDR3 DNA: TGTGCCAGCAGCCCGTTAAAGACCGGGGAGCTGTTTTTT.

The sample holds many counts of this clonotype. V usage is TRBV7-2 and J usage is TRBJ1-1; D call uncertain. Germline V CDR1 and CDR2: SGHTA, FQGNSA. The ends were cut back, 5 bases at V and 1 base at J, with 11 bases in the middle. The CDR3 loop spans 14 amino acids. CDR3 in DNA: TGTGCCAGCAGCAACCGGGCGGGGAACACTGAAGCTTTCTTT. It yields the protein CASSNRAGNTEAFF.

This clonotype was picked up many times. The gene calls are TRBV4-2 and TRBJ2-1, with 15 nucleotides matching TRBD2. With V trimmed by 4 bases and J by 12 bases, 4 bases remained unmatched. Germline V lookup: CDR1 LGHNA, CDR2 YNFKEQ. The CDR3 runs to 14 residues. CDR3 residues: CASSPGTSGGRQFF. The DNA for the CDR3 is TGTGCCAGCAGCCCGGGGACTAGCGGGGGGAGGCAGTTCTTC.

Only a few counts were recorded for this clonotype. The V gene is TRBV4-1, the J gene TRBJ2-7; D is possibly TRBD1 or TRBD2 (5 bases each). Germline lookup yields CDR1 MGHRA and CDR2 YSYEKL. Trimming shortened V by 3 bases and J by 0 bases, and 18 bases separated the two germline ends. The CDR3 loop spans 17 amino acids. DNA for the CDR3: TGCGCCAGCAGCCAGAGTCCCGGGACGAGGAGCTCCTACGAGCAGTACTTC. Protein sequence: CASSQSPGTRSSYEQYF.

This clonotype was counted at least ten times. The chain carries TRBV12-3 or TRBV12-4 and TRBJ1-1, with unresolved D. V gave up 3 bases and J gave up 1 base, with 6 bases separating them. The CDR3 length is 13 residues. The CDR3 reads CASSLGQNTEAFF. The CDR3 DNA reads as TGTGCCAGCAGTTTGGGTCAGAACACTGAAGCTTTCTTT.

This clonotype was recorded many times. V is TRBV4-3 and J is TRBJ1-4; D uncertain. There are 15 residues in the CDR3. Per the germline V gene, CDR1 is LGHNA and CDR2 is YSLEER. V lost 0 bases to trimming and J lost 0 bases, with 5 bases between them. CDR3 nucleotides: TGCGCCAGCAGCCAAGATCACGCAACTAATGAAAAACTGTTTTTT. Translated, it gives CASSQDHATNEKLFF.

On this clonotype itself: This could be a read error, since a much larger clone is one nucleotide away. The CDR3 loop is CASSMRGRADHNEQFF. DNA for the CDR3: TGTGCCAGCAGCATGAGAGGGAGGGCCGACCACAATGAGCAGTTCTTC. The gene calls are TRBV7-6 and TRBJ2-1; 7 positions agree with TRBD2. J lost 5 bases, V lost 5 bases, and 12 bases had no gene match. From germline, CDR1 is SGHVS and CDR2 FNYEAQ. The CDR3 covers 16 residues.

This clonotype was detected many times. This chain connects TRBV20-1 to TRBJ2-1; D is tentatively TRBD1 or TRBD2 (5 bases each). Germline values: CDR1 DFQATT, CDR2 SNEGSKA (reference sequence). Trimming removed 0 bases from V and 8 bases from J, with 17 bases in between. The CDR3 totals 15 residues. This chain's CDR3 is CSARDHGTAHYEQFF. The CDR3 DNA reads TGCAGTGCTAGAGATCACGGGACGGCACACTATGAGCAGTTCTTC.

This clonotype has ten or more counts. The V gene is TRBV29-1, the J gene TRBJ2-5, with a tentative D call TRBD1 (6 bases). This CDR3 has 15 amino acids. The V gene lost 1 base and the J gene lost 3 bases, with 15 bases spanning the gap. Germline CDR1 and CDR2: SQVTM and ANQGSEA. This CDR3 is CSVEGGGGSEETQYF. In DNA, the CDR3 is TGCAGCGTTGAAGGGGGTGGGGGCTCCGAAGAGACCCAGTACTTC.

This clonotype was seen ten or more times. The genes are TRBV28 and TRBJ2-3; 12 bases map to TRBD2. Germline assignment: CDR1 MDHEN and CDR2 SYDVKM. Trimming removed 8 bases from V and 4 bases from J; junction bases left unmatched: 4. The CDR3 spans 14 residues. The CDR3 DNA is TGTGCCAGCCAAGGACTAGCGGGATCAGATACGCAGTATTTT. Translation: CASQGLAGSDTQYF.

This clonotype was observed at least ten times. The chain links TRBV4-1 to TRBJ2-5, with 7 positions matching TRBD1. Germline V gene data show CDR1 as MGHRA and CDR2 as YSYEKL. CDR3 length equals 20 residues. J was trimmed by 2 bases and V by 2 bases; bases with no gene match: 20. CDR3: CASSQKEPTGFLMGQETQYF. In DNA form, the CDR3 reads TGCGCCAGCAGCCAAAAGGAGCCGACAGGGTTCCTGATGGGGCAAGAGACCCAGTACTTC.

In its sample, this clonotype was seen many times. This chain connects TRBV11-3 to TRBJ1-1; possibly TRBD1 for D (5 bases). CDR3 length: 18 amino acids. Germline CDR1 SGHNT, CDR2 YENEEA. Trimming cost V 3 bases and J 8 bases, with 28 bases left between them. CDR3: CASSLRAGEAPSTGEAFF. In nucleotides, the CDR3 is TGTGCCAGCAGCTTGAGAGCAGGCGAAGCCCCCTCAACAGGAGAAGCTTTCTTT. Looking up the rest from reference TRBV11-3 and TRBJ1-1 gives the full variable domain: EAGVVQSPRYKIIEKKQPVAFWCNPISGHNTLYWYLQNLGQGPELLIRYENEEAVDDSQLPKDRFSAERLKGVDSTLKIQPAELGDSAVYLCASSLRAGEAPSTGEAFFGQGTRLTVV.

In this sample, this clonotype turned up many times. This chain uses TRBV4-2 with TRBJ2-5, with 8 bases fitting TRBD1. CDR1 and CDR2 (germline): LGHNA, YNFKEQ. The V segment lost 0 bases and the J segment 4 bases; nucleotides outside the gene matches: 4. This CDR3 has 15 residues. The CDR3 spells CASSQDTDRGETQYF. Written as DNA, the CDR3 is TGTGCCAGCAGCCAAGATACCGACAGGGGAGAGACCCAGTACTTC.

This clonotype was counted at least ten times. The genes are TRBV29-1 and TRBJ1-2; 7 bases are shared with TRBD1. The CDR3 covers 17 residues. The trim removed 0 bases at V and 4 bases at J, leaving 14 bases unmatched. Germline V gives CDR1 SQVTM, CDR2 ANQGSEA. CDR3 bases: TGCAGCGTTGAAGATCAAGACAGGGCTGTACATCCCTATGGCTACACCTTC. It codes for CSVEDQDRAVHPYGYTF. Using reference TRBV29-1 and TRBJ1-2 for the parts outside the CDR3, the full variable domain is SAVISQKPSRDICQRGTSLTIQCQVDSQVTMMFWYRQQPGQSLTLIATANQGSEATYESGFVIDKFPISRPNLTFSTLTVSNMSPEDSSIYLCSVEDQDRAVHPYGYTFGSGTRLTVV.

There are many counts of this clonotype. The rearrangement joins TRBV9 to TRBJ1-2; D remains ambiguous. This CDR3 has 15 amino acids. Between the trimmed V and J ends, which lost 0 bases and 0 bases, there was a span of 9 bases. CDR1 is SGDLS, CDR2 YYNGEE, per germline. The CDR3 protein is CASSVAGLANYGYTF. As DNA, the CDR3 is TGTGCCAGCAGCGTAGCCGGCCTCGCTAACTATGGCTACACCTTC.

There are many counts of this clonotype. The genes are TRBV20-1 and TRBJ2-2, with 7 bases aligning to TRBD1. Germline CDR1 and CDR2: DFQATT and SNEGSKA (reference sequence). The CDR3 sequence is 16 residues long. V gave up 3 bases and J gave up 4 bases; unmatched junction bases: 11. The CDR3 DNA follows: TGCAGTGCTAGTGATCCAATGACAGGGACCACCGGGGAGCTGTTTTTT. This gives the protein CSASDPMTGTTGELFF.

This clonotype was seen many times. The chain joins TRBV20-1 to TRBJ2-7; 9 bases are a match to TRBD1. The germline gives CDR1 DFQATT, CDR2 SNEGSKA (reference sequence). CDR3 length equals 16 residues. V shed 0 bases, J shed 0 bases, and the junction held 6 bases outside the gene matches. The CDR3 loop reads CSARDRGTGSSYEQYF. CDR3 coding DNA: TGCAGTGCTAGAGATCGCGGGACAGGGAGCTCCTACGAGCAGTACTTC.

This clonotype was seen at least ten times. The chain recombines TRBV12-3 or TRBV12-4 with TRBJ2-1, with TRBD1 identical over 7 bases. Germline trimming cut 5 bases from V and 9 bases from J; bases unmatched to any gene: 10. The CDR3 has 14 residues. CDR3: CASSDGTVVSEQFF. The CDR3 DNA reads as TGTGCCAGCAGTGACGGGACAGTTGTGAGTGAGCAGTTCTTC.

The chain has TRBV6-2 or TRBV6-3 and TRBJ1-1, with no clear D. Trimming removed 3 bases from V and 11 bases from J, with 13 bases in between. Per the germline V gene, CDR1 is MNHEY and CDR2 is SVGEGT. The CDR3 runs 12 residues. CDR3 nucleotides: TGTGCCAGCAGTTATTCTGAGCGAGCCGCTTTCTTT. Translation: CASSYSERAAFF.

This clonotype was seen at least ten times. The chain links TRBV12-3 or TRBV12-4 to TRBJ1-2, with no clear D. The CDR3 runs 12 residues. The ends were cut back, 6 bases at V and 4 bases at J, with 9 bases in the middle. CDR3 amino acids: CASSSPFYGYTF. The CDR3 DNA sequence: TGTGCCAGCAGCTCTCCTTTCTATGGCTACACCTTC.

This clonotype appeared many times. The CDR3 loop reads CASSRIRDYTPIYNEQFF. The CDR3 nucleotides are TGTGCCAGCAGCCGAATCCGGGACTATACCCCAATATACAATGAGCAGTTCTTC. This sequence joins TRBV13 and TRBJ2-1, with TRBD2 matching over 7 bases. Losses at the gene ends were 5 bases for V and 4 bases for J; bases not matched to a gene: 17. CDR1 and CDR2 from the germline V gene are PRHDT and FYEKMQ (reference sequence). The CDR3 totals 18 residues.

This clonotype has just a few counts. V is TRBV5-5 and J is TRBJ2-5, with no clear D. Germline CDR1 is SGHKS and CDR2 is YYEKEE (reference sequence). The CDR3 sequence is 13 residues long. V was clipped by 4 bases and J by 5 bases, with 12 bases between them. In nucleotides, the CDR3 is TGTGCCAGCAGCCCTAATAGGCGGGAGACCCAGTACTTC. Protein sequence: CASSPNRRETQYF.

This clonotype turned up a few times. The gene calls are TRBV28 and TRBJ2-1; weak D call: TRBD1 (6 bases). Trimming stripped 5 bases from V and 1 base from J, with 18 bases between. The CDR3 length is 17 residues. The germline CDR1 and CDR2 sequences are MDHEN and SYDVKM. CDR3 bases: TGTGCCAGCAGTCCGAACGCCAGGGGAAGGTCCTACAATGAGCAGTTCTTC. This translates into CASSPNARGRSYNEQFF.

Many counts were recorded for this clonotype. V is TRBV20-1 and J is TRBJ1-2; 10 bases map to TRBD1. CDR1 is DFQATT, CDR2 SNEGSKA, per germline (reference sequence). The ends lost 2 bases at V and 4 bases at J; junction bases unmatched: 10. The CDR3 has 16 residues. This CDR3 is CSARPGGQGLSYGYTF. The CDR3 DNA follows: TGCAGTGCTAGACCCGGGGGACAGGGGTTATCCTATGGCTACACCTTC.

The V and J genes are TRBV7-3 and TRBJ1-2, with TRBD1 identical over 8 bases. This CDR3 has 16 amino acids. With V trimmed by 5 bases and J by 4 bases, 12 bases remained unmatched. CDR1 is SGHTA, CDR2 FQGTGA, per germline. CDR3 region: CASSPVGTGKVYGYTF. For the CDR3, the DNA is TGTGCCAGCAGCCCCGTCGGGACAGGAAAGGTCTATGGCTACACCTTC.

This clonotype was found a few times. The chain links TRBV29-1 to TRBJ2-7; 9 bases align to TRBD1. Germline-derived CDR1 and CDR2 are SQVTM and ANQGSEA. This CDR3 region has 13 residues. V dropped 4 bases and J dropped 3; count of bases not matched to a gene: 4. CDR3 amino acids: CSVVTGGNYEQYF. CDR3 coding DNA: TGCAGCGTTGTAACAGGGGGCAACTACGAGCAGTACTTC.

This clonotype was observed at least ten times. This chain connects TRBV24-1 to TRBJ2-1; D may correspond to TRBD1 or TRBD2 (6 bases each). The CDR3 consists of 18 residues. CDR1 and CDR2 from the germline V gene are KGHDR and SFDVKD. The V gene lost 4 bases and the J gene lost 1 base, with 19 bases spanning the gap. CDR3 loop: CATSEPQTGRRSYNEQFF. The CDR3, as DNA: TGTGCCACCAGTGAGCCTCAAACAGGGAGGAGATCCTACAATGAGCAGTTCTTC.

This clonotype was seen repeatedly, ten times or more. The chain is built from TRBV6-5 and TRBJ2-3, with D perhaps matching TRBD2 (5 bases). The CDR3 loop spans 12 amino acids. Germline-derived CDR1 and CDR2 are MNHEY and SVGAGI. Trimming took off 8 bases at V and 3 bases at J, with 9 bases between the two ends. CDR3 sequence (DNA): TGTGCCAGCTGGGAGCGGACAGATACGCAGTATTTT. It encodes CASWERTDTQYF.